The 27 T cell receptor beta chains in this list originate from one sample, sequenced in a study of T cells after yellow fever vaccination. From the 5' RACE reads, TCRdb called clonotypes with MiXCR, one entry per CDR3 protein. The sample holds approximately 340,000 distinct CDR3 sequences; 8% to 10% are singletons and the top ten take about 20%. This material consisted of PBMCs, taken on the day of the first yellow fever vaccination. The receptors were sampled from a man aged 18-30 years who received the YFV17D yellow fever vaccine.

This clonotype was seen more than once but under ten times. V and J are TRBV29-1 and TRBJ2-3; no definite D call. The V end was cut by 3 bases, the J end by 1 base, with 8 bases between. CDR1 SQVTM and CDR2 ANQGSEA come from the germline V gene. The CDR3 sequence is 13 residues long. CDR3 sequence reads: CSVDQAGTDTQYF. As DNA, the CDR3 is TGCAGCGTTGACCAGGCTGGCACAGATACGCAGTATTTT.

This clonotype came up a few times. The chain employs TRBV7-8 and TRBJ2-1, with 7 positions matching TRBD1. The CDR3 is 16 amino acids. The germline gives CDR1 SGHVS, CDR2 FQNEAQ. Losses at the gene ends were 5 bases for V and 4 bases for J; bases not matched to a gene: 11. This CDR3 reads CASSPYRGGGYNEQFF. The CDR3 nucleotides read TGTGCCAGCAGCCCCTACCGAGGGGGCGGGTACAATGAGCAGTTCTTC.

The gene calls are TRBV7-2 and TRBJ1-4; D gene uncertain. CDR1 and CDR2 (germline): SGHTA, FQGNSA. Deletions cut 1 base from V and 5 bases from J, with 11 bases between. The CDR3 is 15 amino acids. The CDR3 is CASSLDQVTNEKLFF. The CDR3 coding sequence is TGTGCCAGCAGCTTAGATCAAGTTACGAATGAAAAACTGTTTTTT.

This clonotype was detected many times. The rearrangement uses TRBV13 and TRBJ2-1, with D tentatively TRBD1 (6 bases). The germline V and J ends were trimmed by 5 bases and 11 bases, with 16 bases remaining between them. Germline V lookup: CDR1 PRHDT, CDR2 FYEKMQ (reference sequence). This CDR3 region has 13 residues. In DNA, the CDR3 is TGTGCCAGCAGCCTCCAAGAAGACAGGAAGCAGTTCTTC. It codes for CASSLQEDRKQFF.

This clonotype was detected a few times. V gene TRBV28 combines with J gene TRBJ2-5; 7 nucleotides line up with TRBD2. The CDR3 is 14 residues long. V lost 10 bases, J lost 4 bases, and 12 bases stayed unmatched. The germline V gene has CDR1 MDHEN and CDR2 SYDVKM. The DNA for the CDR3 is TGTGCCATCACGGCTGGGAGGGCCGGAGAGACCCAGTACTTC. It specifies CAITAGRAGETQYF.

This clonotype came up a few times. The rearrangement uses TRBV5-1 and TRBJ2-1; D may be TRBD2 (5 bases). The CDR3 has 16 residues. CDR1 is SGHRS and CDR2 is YFSETQ in the germline V gene. The ends were cut back, 1 base at V and 1 base at J, with 12 bases in the middle. CDR3 residues: CASSLNAGGSYNEQFF. The CDR3 region has the DNA TGCGCCAGCAGCTTGAACGCAGGCGGGTCCTACAATGAGCAGTTCTTC. Using reference TRBV5-1 and TRBJ2-1 for the parts outside the CDR3, the full variable domain is KAGVTQTPRYLIKTRGQQVTLSCSPISGHRSVSWYQQTPGQGLQFLFEYFSETQRNKGNFPGRFSGRQFSNSRSEMNVSTLELGDSALYLCASSLNAGGSYNEQFFGPGTRLTVL.

The chain couples TRBV7-9 to TRBJ1-2, with a weak D call TRBD1 (6 bases). The CDR3 spans 17 residues. Trimming removed 2 bases from V and 0 bases from J, with 16 bases in between. Germline values: CDR1 SEHNR, CDR2 FQNEAQ (reference sequence). CDR3 bases: TGTGCCAGCAGCTTAACCTTAACGGGGGCTTCTAACTATGGCTACACCTTC. This encodes CASSLTLTGASNYGYTF.

The rearrangement joins TRBV3-1 to TRBJ2-6; 7 nucleotides line up with TRBD1. The germline CDR1 and CDR2 sequences are LGHDT and YNNKEL (reference sequence). After removal of 5 bases from V and 5 bases from J, the junction contained 9 bases not matched to a gene. CDR3 size: 16 residues. The CDR3: CASSFKGGRRANVLTF. The CDR3 DNA is TGTGCCAGCAGCTTCAAAGGGGGCAGAAGGGCCAACGTCCTGACTTTC.

This clonotype occurred many times. The V gene is TRBV5-1, the J gene TRBJ2-7; the match to TRBD2 covers 9 bases. The CDR3 sequence is 15 residues long. V shed 0 bases and J 4 bases; nucleotides not matched to a gene: 5. Per the germline V gene, CDR1 is SGHRS and CDR2 is YFSETQ. The CDR3 loop reads CASSLAASGVYEQYF. DNA of the CDR3: TGCGCCAGCAGCTTGGCTGCTAGCGGGGTTTACGAGCAGTACTTC.

The chain has TRBV19 and TRBJ2-5; possible D gene TRBD1, 6 bases. The CDR3 loop spans 13 amino acids. The germline gives CDR1 LNHDA, CDR2 SQIVND (reference sequence). V gave up 2 bases and J gave up 5 bases, with 9 bases separating them. The CDR3 region is CASSINRAETQYF. The CDR3 DNA is TGTGCCAGTAGTATAAACAGGGCTGAGACCCAGTACTTC.

The chain carries TRBV4-3 and TRBJ1-2, with unresolved D. Germline V CDR1 and CDR2: LGHNA, YSLEER. This CDR3 is built from 13 residues. With 0 bases removed from V and 8 bases from J, the gap between germline ends came to 10 bases. The CDR3 region is CASSQEPQHGYTF. Written as DNA, the CDR3 is TGCGCCAGCAGCCAAGAACCACAACACGGCTACACCTTC.

V is TRBV20-1 and J is TRBJ2-3, with D uncertain. Between the trimmed V and J ends, which lost 0 bases and 3 bases, there was a span of 13 bases. From germline, CDR1 is DFQATT and CDR2 SNEGSKA (reference sequence). The CDR3 consists of 15 residues. The CDR3 DNA is TGCAGTGCTAGAGATAGGGCGGTGGGAACAGATACGCAGTATTTT. This translates into CSARDRAVGTDTQYF.

The chain links TRBV7-9 to TRBJ1-2; TRBD1 matches 7 bases. CDR1 and CDR2 from the germline V gene are SEHNR and FQNEAQ (reference sequence). The CDR3 covers 16 residues. V shed 7 bases, J shed 1 base, and the junction held 12 bases outside the gene matches. The chain's CDR3 is CASTGQFQGGNYGYTF. The CDR3 DNA follows: TGTGCCAGCACGGGACAGTTCCAAGGTGGTAACTATGGCTACACCTTC.

This clonotype has a count of ten or more. V usage is TRBV7-2 and J usage is TRBJ2-7, with D possibly being TRBD1 or TRBD2 (6 bases each). CDR3 length: 14 residues. CDR1 is SGHTA, CDR2 FQGNSA, per germline. The ends were cut back, 5 bases at V and 6 bases at J, with 17 bases in the middle. Written as DNA, the CDR3 is TGTGCCAGCAGCGCGGGACACCCGACCTCCGAGCAGTACTTC. It yields the protein CASSAGHPTSEQYF.

This clonotype has at least ten counts. The genes are TRBV3-1 and TRBJ2-5, with D maybe TRBD1 (6 bases). The CDR3 loop spans 14 amino acids. Deletions cut 4 bases from V and 2 bases from J, with 11 bases between. Germline V CDR1 and CDR2: LGHDT, YNNKEL (reference sequence). CDR3 sequence reads: CASSLGTHQETQYF. As DNA, the CDR3 is TGTGCCAGCAGCCTCGGGACACATCAAGAGACCCAGTACTTC.

This clonotype has only a few counts. The chain uses TRBV9 and TRBJ2-2; possible D gene TRBD2, 5 bases. Looked up from germline, CDR1 is SGDLS and CDR2 is YYNGEE. This CDR3 is 15 amino acids long. V was shortened by 3 bases and J by 8 bases, with 17 bases between the two germline ends. DNA for the CDR3: TGTGCCAGCAGCGGGCCCGCGGGCGCCGGTGGGGAGCTGTTTTTT. It specifies CASSGPAGAGGELFF.

The chain links TRBV10-3 to TRBJ2-7, with no clear D. This CDR3 is 14 amino acids long. The germline gives CDR1 ENHRY, CDR2 SYGVKD. The germline V and J ends were trimmed by 3 bases and 2 bases, with 11 bases remaining between them. The CDR3 reads CAISDPLLPYEQYV. The CDR3 DNA sequence: TGTGCCATCAGTGACCCCCTTCTCCCCTACGAGCAGTACGTC.

This clonotype was found a few times. The chain couples TRBV19 to TRBJ1-2; TRBD1 agrees at 7 bases. CDR3 length: 12 amino acids. Germline lookup yields CDR1 LNHDA and CDR2 SQIVND (reference sequence). V gave up 9 bases and J gave up 4 bases; unmatched junction bases: 5. CDR3 in amino acids: CASATGIYGYTF. The CDR3 DNA reads as TGTGCCAGCGCGACAGGGATCTATGGCTACACCTTC. Full variable domain (missing parts from reference TRBV19 and TRBJ1-2): DGGITQSPKYLFRKEGQNVTLSCEQNLNHDAMYWYRQDPGQGLRLIYYSQIVNDFQKGDIAEGYSVSREKKESFPLTVTSAQKNPTAFYLCASATGIYGYTFGSGTRLTVV.

This clonotype was counted many times. The genes are TRBV12-3 or TRBV12-4 and TRBJ1-2, with TRBD1 matching 9 bases. After removal of 5 bases from V and 1 base from J, the junction contained 5 bases not matched to a gene. The CDR3 extends over 15 amino acids. For the CDR3, the DNA is TGTGCCAGCAGTCGGGACAGGGCAAATAACTATGGCTACACCTTC. It specifies CASSRDRANNYGYTF.

The genes are TRBV19 and TRBJ2-1; D is ambiguous. Trimming took off 5 bases at V and 6 bases at J, with 23 bases between the two ends. The germline gives CDR1 LNHDA, CDR2 SQIVND (reference sequence). The CDR3 is made up of 17 amino acids. In nucleotides, the CDR3 is TGTGCCAGTAGTCAGACCCGGGCCAATTTTTTATTCAATGAGCAGTTCTTC. Translating it yields CASSQTRANFLFNEQFF.

This clonotype showed up just a few times. The V and J genes are TRBV6-1 and TRBJ1-2; 8 positions match TRBD1. CDR3 length equals 14 residues. V gave up 6 bases and J gave up 4 bases; unmatched junction bases: 7. Germline CDR1 and CDR2: MNHNS and SASEGT. The CDR3 loop reads CASSHRDRSYGYTF. In nucleotides, the CDR3 is TGTGCCAGCAGCCACCGGGACAGGTCCTATGGCTACACCTTC.

CDR3 region: CASSFSQRTTDTQYF. Here the CDR3 DNA reads TGCGCCAGCAGCTTCTCCCAGCGCACCACAGATACGCAGTATTTT. The gene calls are TRBV5-1 and TRBJ2-3, with no clear D. V gave up 2 bases and J gave up 2 bases, with 12 bases separating them. Germline V lookup: CDR1 SGHRS, CDR2 YFSETQ. CDR3 length equals 15 residues.

This clonotype was found a few times. The chain uses TRBV7-2 and TRBJ1-5; D not certain. Trimming stripped 5 bases from V and 6 bases from J, with 14 bases between. The CDR3 covers 14 residues. CDR1 is SGHTA, CDR2 FQGNSA, per germline. CDR3 nucleotides: TGTGCCAGCAGCACACCCCTATACGGTCAGCCCCAGCATTTT. Protein: CASSTPLYGQPQHF. Full variable domain (rest looked up from reference TRBV7-2 and TRBJ1-5): GAGVSQSPSNKVTEKGKDVELRCDPISGHTALYWYRQSLGQGLEFLIYFQGNSAPDKSGLPSDRFSAERTGGSVSTLTIQRTQQEDSAVYLCASSTPLYGQPQHFGDGTRLSIL.

A few counts support this clonotype. The chain is built from TRBV5-1 and TRBJ1-2, with a possible D match to TRBD1 (5 bases). V lost 3 bases and J lost 5, with 11 bases in between. Germline CDR1 is SGHRS and CDR2 is YFSETQ. There are 13 residues in the CDR3. The CDR3 region has the DNA TGCGCCAGCAGCTCGCCCGACAGATATGGCTACACCTTC. The encoded protein is CASSSPDRYGYTF.

The gene calls are TRBV28 and TRBJ1-2; maybe TRBD1 (6 bases). Trimming took 6 bases from V and 5 from J, leaving 16 bases between them. The CDR3 is made up of 14 amino acids. Germline assignment: CDR1 MDHEN and CDR2 SYDVKM. Here the CDR3 DNA reads TGTGCCAGCAGAACTACCGGGACATTATATGGCTACACCTTC. Its translation is CASRTTGTLYGYTF.

This clonotype was detected once. This sequence joins TRBV20-1 and TRBJ2-1; D remains unclear. CDR1 is DFQATT, CDR2 SNEGSKA, per germline (reference sequence). Trimming took off 1 base at V and 5 bases at J, with 15 bases between the two ends. The CDR3 runs 15 residues. CDR3 in amino acids: CSARALGILHNEQFF. CDR3 DNA sequence: TGCAGTGCTAGAGCCTTGGGAATCCTCCACAATGAGCAGTTCTTC.

This clonotype showed up just a few times. V and J are TRBV5-1 and TRBJ2-5; no firm D call. Germline V lookup: CDR1 SGHRS, CDR2 YFSETQ. Trimming left V 0 bases short and J 5 bases short, with 11 bases between. The CDR3 consists of 14 residues. The CDR3 loop reads CASSLGPSGETQYF. Written as DNA, the CDR3 is TGCGCCAGCAGCTTGGGTCCGAGTGGGGAGACCCAGTACTTC.